This T cell receptor (beta chain) emerged from a study of T cell responses to AZD1222 COVID-19 vaccine. The repertoire was sequenced with immunoSEQ multiplex PCR; TCRdb's copy has only in-frame clones and lacks some. The table has fewer than 150,000 clones, approximately 86% seen once. Germline lookup yields CDR1 SGHVS and CDR2 FQNEAQ. V was clipped by 5 bases and J by 0 bases; unmatched bases: 8. The CDR3 length is 16 residues. This TCR came from an adult who received the AZD1222 COVID-19 vaccine. The sample here was peripheral blood, taken 28 days after the second AZD1222 dose. The chain is built from TRBV7-8 and TRBJ2-7, with TRBD1 matching over 9 bases. The CDR3 sequence is CASSPKGQGSSYEQYF. The CDR3 nucleotides are TGTGCCAGCAGCCCCAAGGGACAGGGTAGCTCCTACGAGCAGTACTTC. The full variable domain, in which reference TRBV7-8 and TRBJ2-7 provide the parts outside the CDR3, is GAGVSQSPRYKVAKRGQDVALRCDPISGHVSLFWYQQALGQGPEFLTYFQNEAQLDKSGLPSDRFFAERPEGSVSTLKIQRTQQEDSAVYLCASSPKGQGSSYEQYFGPGTRLTVT.